The text below deals with one TCR beta chain. This entry belongs to a study of OX40 agonist ivuxolimab in advanced cancers. Across the whole study: Patients in the trial were receiving intravenous ivuxolimab every 2 weeks, at doses of 0.01 to 10 mg/kg.

Profiled with immunoSEQ multiplex PCR; TCRdb holds only in-frame clones, not every one. The sample records roughly 64,000 clones, 80% to 90% being singletons. Germline-derived CDR1 and CDR2 are SQVTM and ANQGSEA. V lost 3 bases, J lost 8 bases, and 17 bases lay in between. There are 13 residues in the CDR3. The clonotype comes from an adult with an advanced solid tumor such as melanoma, head and neck, liver or kidney cancer. Sequenced here: CD4+ or CD8+ T cells sorted from blood, sampled in a trial of the OX40 agonist ivuxolimab. This chain connects TRBV29-1 to TRBJ2-7; D remains ambiguous. CDR3 loop: CSVEYPGYSQQYF. The CDR3 DNA is TGCAGCGTTGAGTATCCGGGTTACTCACAGCAGTACTTC.